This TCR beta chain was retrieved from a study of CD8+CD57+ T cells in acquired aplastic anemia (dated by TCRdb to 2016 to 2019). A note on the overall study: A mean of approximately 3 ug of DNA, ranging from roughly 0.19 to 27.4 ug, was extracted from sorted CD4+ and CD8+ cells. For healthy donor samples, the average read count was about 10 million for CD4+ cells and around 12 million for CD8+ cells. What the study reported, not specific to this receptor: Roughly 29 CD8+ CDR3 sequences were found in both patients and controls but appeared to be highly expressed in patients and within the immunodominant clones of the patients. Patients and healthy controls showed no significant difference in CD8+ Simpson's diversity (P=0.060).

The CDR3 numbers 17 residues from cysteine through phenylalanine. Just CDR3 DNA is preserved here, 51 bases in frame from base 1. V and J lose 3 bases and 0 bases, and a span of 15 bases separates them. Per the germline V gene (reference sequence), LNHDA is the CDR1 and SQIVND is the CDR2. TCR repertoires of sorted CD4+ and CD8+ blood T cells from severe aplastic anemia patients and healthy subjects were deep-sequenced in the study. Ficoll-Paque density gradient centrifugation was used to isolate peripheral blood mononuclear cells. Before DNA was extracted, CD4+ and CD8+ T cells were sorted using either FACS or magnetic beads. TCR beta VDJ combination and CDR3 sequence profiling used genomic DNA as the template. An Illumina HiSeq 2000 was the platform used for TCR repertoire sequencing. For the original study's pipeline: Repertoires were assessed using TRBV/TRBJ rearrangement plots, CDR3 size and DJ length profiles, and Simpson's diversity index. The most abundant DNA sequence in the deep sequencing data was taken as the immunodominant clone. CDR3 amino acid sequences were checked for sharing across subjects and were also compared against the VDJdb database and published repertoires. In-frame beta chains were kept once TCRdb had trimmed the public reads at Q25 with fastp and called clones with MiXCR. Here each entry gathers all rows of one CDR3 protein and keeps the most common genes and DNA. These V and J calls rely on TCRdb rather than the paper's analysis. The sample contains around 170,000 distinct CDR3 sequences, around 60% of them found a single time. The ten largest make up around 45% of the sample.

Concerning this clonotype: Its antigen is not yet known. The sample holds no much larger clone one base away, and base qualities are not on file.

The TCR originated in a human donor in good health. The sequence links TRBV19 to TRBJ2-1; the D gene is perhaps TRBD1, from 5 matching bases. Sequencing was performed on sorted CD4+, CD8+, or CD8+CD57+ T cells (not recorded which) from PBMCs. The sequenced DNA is TGTGCCAGTAGTATCGGCAGGGCTAGTAGCTCCTACAATGAGCAGTTCTTC. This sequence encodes CASSIGRASSSYNEQFF.